The rows below give T cell receptor beta chains drawn from one sample of a study of T cell repertoires in cytomegalovirus infection. TCRdb called the reads again in MiXCR, with one record for every CDR3 protein. In the table there are approximately 750,000 distinct CDR3 sequences, less than 40% of which are singletons. Sequenced sample: PBMCs. These receptors were obtained from a human donor in good health (CMV status not recorded). Some clones in this sample may be carry-over from other donors' samples. Each CDR3 is given with its conserved first and last residue. D genes are given only for firm matches. Rows give clone size only sometimes, using once, few, many, or a class for an expanded clone.

>TRBD2|TRBV4-1|NA|TRBJ2-3|13
CASFPGEGDTQYF
TGCGCCAGCTTTCCCGGGGAGGGTGATACGCAGTATTTT
>NA|TRBV19|few|TRBJ2-5|14
CASSTGRGRETQYF
TGTGCCAGTAGTACCGGACGTGGCAGAGAGACCCAGTACTTC
>NA|TRBV4-1|NA|TRBJ1-5|15
CASSPSQQGNQPQHF
TGCGCCAGCAGCCCGAGTCAGCAGGGGAATCAGCCCCAGCATTTT
>NA|TRBV12-3/TRBV12-4|few|TRBJ1-6|12
CASSLATAPLHF
TGTGCCAGCAGTCTAGCGACAGCACCCCTCCACTTT
>TRBD1|TRBV5-1|NA|TRBJ1-4|14
CASRNGQVNEKLFF
TGCGCCAGCAGGAACGGACAGGTTAATGAAAAACTGTTTTTT
>TRBD2|TRBV29-1|NA|TRBJ2-1|14
CSVEEGLASGWQFF
TGCAGCGTTGAAGAGGGACTAGCCTCGGGTTGGCAGTTCTTC
>NA|TRBV20-1|NA|TRBJ1-6|13
CSAGQGINSPLHF
TGCAGTGCTGGCCAGGGGATCAATTCACCCCTCCACTTT
>TRBD2|TRBV6-6|NA|TRBJ2-7|15
CASKGLAGGGYEQYF
TGTGCCAGCAAAGGCCTAGCGGGAGGTGGGTACGAGCAGTACTTC
>NA|TRBV27|NA|TRBJ1-1|14
CASRALDRQSEAFF
TGTGCCAGCCGAGCTCTAGACAGGCAAAGTGAAGCTTTCTTT
>TRBD2|TRBV18|NA|TRBJ2-3|19
CASSPLPGLAGAGGDTQYF
TGTGCCAGCTCACCACTCCCGGGACTAGCGGGGGCCGGGGGAGATACGCAGTATTTT
>NA|TRBV29-1|NA|TRBJ2-3|11
CSAGTGDTQYF
TGCAGCGCCGGGACTGGGGATACGCAGTATTTT
>NA|TRBV25-1|NA|TRBJ2-2|14
CASSARRGAGELFF
TGTGCCAGTTCCGCGCGGAGGGGGGCCGGGGAGCTGTTTTTT
>TRBD1|TRBV5-5|few|TRBJ2-5|16
CASSLSRDRVQETQYF
TGTGCCAGCAGCTTATCCCGGGACAGGGTTCAAGAGACCCAGTACTTC
>TRBD2|TRBV7-6|NA|TRBJ2-7|14
CASRSTSGSYEQYF
TGTGCCAGCAGATCAACTAGCGGGAGCTACGAGCAGTACTTC
>TRBD1|TRBV20-1|NA|TRBJ1-2|14
CSANPSRGKRGYTF
TGCAGTGCTAATCCTTCCAGGGGGAAGAGGGGCTACACCTTC
>TRBD1|TRBV28|NA|TRBJ2-1|15
CASSQGTGRRNEQFF
TGTGCCAGCAGCCAAGGGACAGGGCGCCGGAATGAGCAGTTCTTC
>TRBD1|TRBV6-1|few|TRBJ1-2|17
CASSPLGTGTSNYGYTF
TGTGCCAGCAGTCCCCTAGGGACAGGTACCTCTAACTATGGCTACACCTTC
>TRBD2|TRBV20-1|NA|TRBJ2-1|15
CSAIIAGSSYNEQFF
TGCAGTGCCATAATAGCGGGGAGCTCCTACAATGAGCAGTTCTTC
>NA|TRBV29-1|NA|TRBJ2-2|13
CSVHTGVTGELFF
TGCAGCGTTCACACTGGGGTGACCGGGGAGCTGTTTTTT
>TRBD2|TRBV7-2|once|TRBJ2-1|13
CASSRGRVETQFF
TGTGCCAGCAGTAGAGGGAGGGTGGAGACCCAGTTCTTC
>NA|TRBV27|NA|TRBJ2-1|13
CASKDGPYNEQFF
TGTGCCAGCAAGGATGGGCCCTACAATGAGCAGTTCTTC
>NA|TRBV4-1|NA|TRBJ1-2|14
CASSQEVRRYGYTF
TGCGCCAGCAGCCAAGAGGTCCGTCGATATGGCTACACCTTC
>NA|TRBV7-4|once|TRBJ1-1|18
CASSPTRDGGQEDTEAFF
TGTGCCAGCAGCCCAACCCGGGACGGGGGGCAGGAGGACACTGAAGCTTTCTTT
>NA|TRBV7-2|many|TRBJ1-2|15
CASSFASSGLTGYTF
TGTGCCAGCAGCTTTGCATCCTCGGGATTAACTGGCTACACCTTC
>TRBD2|TRBV7-6|many|TRBJ2-1|16
CASSLVGTSGYNEQFF
TGTGCCAGCAGCTTAGTAGGGACTAGCGGTTACAATGAGCAGTTCTTC
>NA|TRBV6-5|NA|TRBJ1-1|15
CARSTPLSRRTEAFF
TGTGCCCGCAGTACTCCTTTATCGAGGCGAACTGAAGCTTTCTTT
>NA|TRBV12-3/TRBV12-4|few|TRBJ2-7|13
CASSDVRMDEQYF
TGTGCCAGCAGTGACGTCCGAATGGACGAGCAGTACTTC
>NA|TRBV7-6|many|TRBJ1-1|16
CASSFTPQGLNTEAFF
TGTGCCAGCAGCTTCACCCCGCAGGGCCTGAACACTGAAGCTTTCTTT
>NA|TRBV16|once|TRBJ2-7|15
CASSHRGDSPYEQYF
TGTGCCAGCAGCCACCGGGGGGACAGCCCCTACGAGCAGTACTTC
>NA|TRBV4-2|NA|TRBJ2-7|13
CASSLSGGREQYF
TGTGCCAGCAGCCTATCCGGGGGCCGGGAGCAGTACTTC
>NA|TRBV28|NA|TRBJ1-5|18
CASSQEIDRIFSNQPQHF
TGTGCCAGCAGCCAAGAGATCGACAGGATTTTTAGCAATCAGCCCCAGCATTTT
>TRBD2|TRBV7-3|NA|TRBJ2-1|18
CASSSRTSGGLGSNEQFF
TGTGCCAGCAGCTCCCGGACTAGCGGGGGTCTCGGGAGCAATGAGCAGTTCTTC
>TRBD2|TRBV19|NA|TRBJ2-1|19
CASSSFIPAPGLASDEQFF
TGTGCCAGTAGTTCCTTTATACCTGCCCCGGGACTAGCGTCGGATGAGCAGTTCTTC
>NA|TRBV7-2|many|TRBJ2-5|14
CASSLVASQETQYF
TGTGCCAGCAGCTTAGTCGCCAGTCAAGAGACCCAGTACTTC
>NA|TRBV7-9|NA|TRBJ1-4|16
CASSFGSQRANEKLFF
TGTGCCAGCAGCTTTGGAAGCCAGCGGGCTAATGAAAAACTGTTTTTT
>NA|TRBV7-8|few|TRBJ2-5|15
CASSSPWDPWETQYF
TGTGCCAGCAGCTCCCCATGGGACCCTTGGGAGACCCAGTACTTC
>NA|TRBV30|NA|TRBJ1-2|13
CAWTPGALYGYTF
TGTGCCTGGACACCGGGGGCTCTCTATGGCTACACCTTC
>NA|TRBV6-6|NA|TRBJ2-5|14
CASSDMLPQETQYF
TGTGCCAGCAGTGATATGTTGCCCCAAGAGACCCAGTACTTC
>NA|TRBV10-3|NA|TRBJ1-1|14
CAISELDTNTEAFF
TGTGCCATCAGTGAGCTGGACACTAACACTGAAGCTTTCTTT
>NA|TRBV6-1|NA|TRBJ2-6|15
CTTIPGSSGANVLTF
TGTACAACCATCCCCGGGAGCTCTGGGGCCAACGTCCTGACTTTC
>TRBD1|TRBV27|NA|TRBJ2-7|14
CASTPTGAFYEQYF
TGTGCCAGCACTCCCACAGGGGCTTTCTACGAGCAGTACTTC
>NA|TRBV20-1|NA|TRBJ2-1|13
CSARVSVGNEQFF
TGCAGTGCTAGAGTCTCTGTCGGGAATGAGCAGTTCTTC
>TRBD1|TRBV12-5|few|TRBJ2-1|15
CASGVGQGTYNEQFF
TGTGCTAGTGGTGTTGGACAGGGGACCTACAATGAGCAGTTCTTC
>NA|TRBV28|NA|TRBJ2-7|14
CASSSWTGVYEQYF
TGTGCCAGCAGTTCATGGACGGGGGTCTACGAGCAGTACTTC
>TRBD1|TRBV24-1|NA|TRBJ2-5|14
CATSRTGTLETQYF
TGTGCCACCAGTAGGACAGGGACGTTGGAGACCCAGTACTTC
>NA|TRBV7-2|few|TRBJ2-1|14
CASSSTGAGNEQFF
TGTGCCAGCAGCTCCACCGGGGCCGGCAATGAGCAGTTCTTC
>NA|TRBV20-1|NA|TRBJ2-7|13
CSATGTGSYEQYF
TGCAGTGCTACCGGGACCGGCTCCTACGAGCAGTACTTC
>NA|TRBV24-1|NA|TRBJ2-1|15
CATSEGPASYNEHFF
TGTGCCACCAGTGAGGGCCCCGCGTCCTACAATGAGCATTTCTTC
>TRBD1|TRBV12-3/TRBV12-4|few|TRBJ1-1|13
CASRGTGVTEAFF
TGTGCCAGCAGGGGGACAGGGGTTACTGAAGCTTTCTTT
>TRBD1|TRBV7-8|NA|TRBJ2-1|15
CASSSSGTGIREQFF
TGTGCCAGCAGCTCCTCCGGGACAGGGATTCGTGAGCAGTTCTTC
>NA|TRBV6-1|NA|TRBJ1-2|15
CASSETSGLSYGYTF
TGTGCCAGCAGTGAAACATCGGGACTTAGCTATGGCTACACCTTC
>NA|TRBV18|NA|TRBJ2-7|14
CASSTSPRVDEQYF
TGTGCCAGCTCAACCTCCCCCAGGGTGGACGAGCAGTACTTC
>NA|TRBV9|NA|TRBJ1-2|11
CASRDSGGYTF
TGTGCCAGCAGAGACTCTGGTGGCTACACCTTC
>NA|TRBV28|NA|TRBJ2-2|14
CASSFWAQGGELFF
TGTGCCAGCAGTTTCTGGGCCCAAGGAGGGGAGCTGTTTTTT
>TRBD1|TRBV10-3|few|TRBJ1-5|15
CAISRDRGSNQPQHF
TGTGCCATCAGTCGGGACAGGGGGAGCAATCAGCCCCAGCATTTT
>NA|TRBV5-4|few|TRBJ2-2|15
CASSLGGARTGELFF
TGTGCCAGCAGCTTGGGAGGGGCGCGGACCGGGGAGCTGTTTTTT